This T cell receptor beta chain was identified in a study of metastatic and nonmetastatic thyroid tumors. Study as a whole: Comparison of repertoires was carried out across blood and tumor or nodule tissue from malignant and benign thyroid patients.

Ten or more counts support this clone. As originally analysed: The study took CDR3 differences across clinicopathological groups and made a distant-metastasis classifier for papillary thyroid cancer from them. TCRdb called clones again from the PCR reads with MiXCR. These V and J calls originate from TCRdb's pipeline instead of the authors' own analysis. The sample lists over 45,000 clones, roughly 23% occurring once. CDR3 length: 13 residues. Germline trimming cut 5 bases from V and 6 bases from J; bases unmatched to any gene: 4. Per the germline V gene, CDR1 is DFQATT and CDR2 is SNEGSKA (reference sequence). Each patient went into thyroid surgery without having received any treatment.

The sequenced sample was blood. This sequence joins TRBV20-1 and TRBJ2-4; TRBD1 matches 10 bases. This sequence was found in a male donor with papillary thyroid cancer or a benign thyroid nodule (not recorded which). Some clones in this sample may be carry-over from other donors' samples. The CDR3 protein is CSAAGTGVNIQYF. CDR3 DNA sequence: TGCAGTGCTGCTGGGACAGGGGTAAACATTCAGTACTTC.